The T cell receptor (beta chain) under discussion was sequenced for a study of T cell responses to AZD1222 COVID-19 vaccine (dated by TCRdb to the early 2020s). In the study overall: AZD1222 recipients whose second dose came at about 4 weeks and those whose second dose came at about 12 weeks were combined into one group, since spike-specific TCR depth and breadth did not differ between the two schedules. Trial participants were enrolled by age into 18-55, 56-69 and 70-plus year subgroups, with approximately 160, 26 and 62 TCR-sequenced participants respectively. TCR sequencing covered approximately 230 trial participants: nearly 210 given two doses of AZD1222 and some 25 given two doses of MenACWY control vaccine. Results the study describes overall, beyond this receptor: CD4 TCRs associated with the vaccine covered the entire spike protein, and the dominant responses were in regions 160-218 and 743-854. Conclusions about previously exposed vaccinees are limited because only six or seven AZD1222 recipients were SARS-CoV-2 seropositive at baseline. Participants were mostly white British, with more females than males. The authors suggested clonal diversity may have been underestimated. No day 14 peak-response samples were available, so repertoires were characterized only after the peak T cell response. After two AZD1222 doses, spike-specific TCR breadth and depth were significantly higher than at day 0 and than in MenACWY recipients. The 56-69-year group was small, and its depth increase did not reach significance, likely because of low power. Reportedly, almost half of the unique spike-specific TCRs recognized epitopes lying outside the regions that are mutated in the B.1.351 and B.1.1.7 variants.

CDR1 is given as LNHDA and CDR2 as SQIVND, both from the germline V gene (reference sequence). The CDR3 runs 16 residues from the cysteine to the phenylalanine. The only DNA kept is the CDR3, 48 bases in frame from the first base. Germline trimming: 3 bases from V, 2 bases from J; junction bases outside gene matches: 7. The CDR3 regions of human TCRbeta chains were subjected to immunosequencing. For the original study's pipeline: Repertoire TCRs were matched against a reference library of SARS-CoV-2-specific TCRs generated with the MIRA antigen-specificity platform. Breadth meant the fraction of unique TCRs that were SARS-CoV-2-associated, whereas depth meant the fraction of total T cells that were SARS-CoV-2-associated. Each spike-specific TCR was assigned to its reactive spike region and to a CD4 or CD8 class using the MIRA data. Log10-transformed breadth and depth values were compared by one-way ANOVA with Sidak's multiple comparisons tests. TCRdb retrieved this table from immuneACCESS and kept in-frame rearrangements only. Not all clones are present; in checked studies, unresolved V genes account for under half, and no reason is known for the remainder. From that table come the V and J calls and clone size; the DNA was used to work out D and trimming. The table for this sample lists roughly 100,000 clones; 88% of them were counted only once. The ten most abundant clones make up around 2.3% of the sample.

Note on this clone: There is no known antigen for this receptor. Within one base of it there is no much larger clone, and no base qualities were kept.

The time point label here, explained by the study, means: baseline before first vaccination. Vaccinee samples came from UK trials COV001 and COV002, including a single-blind randomized controlled phase 2/3 trial of AZD1222 (ChAdOx1 nCoV-19) in healthy adults. For TCRbeta chain sequencing, PBMC samples were collected from trial participants at day 0 and at day 28 after the second dose. This receptor chain uses TRBV19 and TRBJ2-3, with TRBD1 identical over 8 junction bases. Here the sequenced sample was peripheral blood, taken on day 0 of AZD1222 vaccination. The sequence was collected from an adult in good health. The nucleotide sequence is given as TGTGCCAGTAGTATTTCGGGGCAGGGGGCCACAGATACGCAGTATTTT. Its protein is CASSISGQGATDTQYF.